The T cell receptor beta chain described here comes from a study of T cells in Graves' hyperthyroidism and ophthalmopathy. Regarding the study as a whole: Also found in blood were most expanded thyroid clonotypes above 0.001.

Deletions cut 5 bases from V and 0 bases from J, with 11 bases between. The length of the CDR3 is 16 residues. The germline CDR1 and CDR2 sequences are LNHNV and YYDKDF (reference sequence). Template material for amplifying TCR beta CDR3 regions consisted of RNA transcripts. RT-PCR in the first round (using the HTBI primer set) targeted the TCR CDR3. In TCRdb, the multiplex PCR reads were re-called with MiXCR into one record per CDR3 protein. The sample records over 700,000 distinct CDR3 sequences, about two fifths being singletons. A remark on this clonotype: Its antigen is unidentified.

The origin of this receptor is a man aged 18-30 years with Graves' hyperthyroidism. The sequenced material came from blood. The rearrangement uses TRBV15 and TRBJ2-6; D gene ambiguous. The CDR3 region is CATSPRTGSGANVLTF. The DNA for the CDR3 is TGTGCCACCAGCCCCCGGACGGGCTCTGGGGCCAACGTCCTGACTTTC.